The 4 T cell receptor beta chains reported below all come from one sample, sequenced in a study of beta chain features in type 1 diabetes. Isolated RNA was reverse transcribed in full, so expressed TCRB transcripts were sequenced. TCRdb keeps only in-frame clones here, not all; method: immunoSEQ multiplex PCR. Of hundreds of thousands of clones in the sample, approximately 28% were seen once. The sequencing input was naive CD4+ T cells from blood. The receptor set was obtained from a man younger than 35 in good health.

J is TRBJ2-3 and V is TRBV5-1; possibly TRBD1 for D (6 bases). CDR1 and CDR2 from the germline V gene are SGHRS and YFSETQ. The CDR3 consists of 15 residues. Trimming pared 0 bases from V and 0 bases from J, leaving 8 bases between. The DNA of the CDR3 is TGCGCCAGCAGCTTGGGGGACACCAGCACAGATACGCAGTATTTT. It translates to CASSLGDTSTDTQYF. The variable domain in full, completed from reference TRBV5-1 and TRBJ2-3, reads KAGVTQTPRYLIKTRGQQVTLSCSPISGHRSVSWYQQTPGQGLQFLFEYFSETQRNKGNFPGRFSGRQFSNSRSEMNVSTLELGDSALYLCASSLGDTSTDTQYFGPGTRLTVL.

V and J are TRBV7-9 and TRBJ2-5; D may be TRBD2 (5 bases). This CDR3 has 16 residues. The germline V gene encodes CDR1 SEHNR and CDR2 FQNEAQ (reference sequence). Trimming took 5 bases from V and 4 from J, leaving 20 bases between them. The CDR3 is CASSPYGLEAGETQYF. CDR3 sequence (DNA): TGTGCCAGCAGCCCATATGGCCTCGAGGCGGGAGAGACCCAGTACTTC. Filled out from reference TRBV7-9 and TRBJ2-5, the complete variable domain reads DTGVSQNPRHKITKRGQNVTFRCDPISEHNRLYWYRQTLGQGPEFLTYFQNEAQLEKSRLLSDRFSAERPKGSFSTLEIQRTEQGDSAMYLCASSPYGLEAGETQYFGPGTRLLVL.

This clone was recorded a few times. The rearrangement links TRBV7-9 to TRBJ2-7; a possible D gene is TRBD2 (5 bases). Germline V lookup: CDR1 SEHNR, CDR2 FQNEAQ (reference sequence). The CDR3 extends over 11 amino acids. Trimming stripped 5 bases from V and 7 bases from J, with 9 bases between. CDR3 in DNA: TGTGCCAGCAGCCAAGGACTGGAGCAGTACTTC. It is translated as CASSQGLEQYF.

The chain is built from TRBV6-5 and TRBJ2-1; D is perhaps TRBD1 (7 bases). The V gene lost 5 bases and the J gene lost 3 bases, with 11 bases spanning the gap. Germline loops: CDR1 MNHEY, CDR2 SVGAGI. The CDR3 spans 14 residues. The CDR3 spells CASSQGGGYNEQFF. Written as DNA, the CDR3 is TGTGCCAGCAGTCAGGGGGGAGGCTACAATGAGCAGTTCTTC.